These 30 T cell receptor beta chains were sequenced from one sample in a study of spatial heterogeneity in lung cancer. Study-wide results and limits: In tumors, expanded intratumoral alpha and beta TCR counts tracked mutation counts.

Time point meaning: sample taken at primary tumor resection. Their antigens are not known. Each CDR3 protein gets one entry after TCRdb re-called the 5' RACE reads with MiXCR. Of approximately 18,000 distinct CDR3 sequences listed, 5.7% were seen once; the top ten hold over 9%. The source was lung tumor tissue, collected at surgery. These receptors were taken from a female donor with early-stage non-small cell lung cancer.

This clonotype is labeled as medium-sized. The chain couples TRBV20-1 to TRBJ1-1; D may be TRBD1 (5 bases). The length of the CDR3 is 15 residues. The germline V gene encodes CDR1 DFQATT and CDR2 SNEGSKA (reference sequence). The V end was cut by 6 bases, the J end by 7 bases, with 24 bases between. The chain's CDR3 is CSARGETGFLNEAFF. The CDR3 nucleotides read TGCAGTGCACGGGGCGAAACAGGTTTCCTCAATGAAGCTTTCTTT.

This rearrangement joins TRBV5-1 to TRBJ1-1; 8 positions match TRBD1. Germline V gene sequence: CDR1 SGHRS, CDR2 YFSETQ. The CDR3 consists of 14 residues. The trim removed 0 bases at V and 5 bases at J, leaving 3 bases unmatched. CDR3 residues: CASSLGQGMTEAFF. The CDR3 DNA follows: TGCGCCAGCAGCTTGGGACAGGGGATGACTGAAGCTTTCTTT.

This clonotype has only a few counts. DNA of the CDR3: TGTGCCAGCAGTGAAATTGGGACAGGTCGTCAGCCCCAGCATTTT. It specifies CASSEIGTGRQPQHF. V gene TRBV2 combines with J gene TRBJ1-5; 8 bases are shared with TRBD1. J was trimmed by 6 bases and V by 2 bases; bases with no gene match: 6. This CDR3 is 15 amino acids long. Germline loops: CDR1 SNHLY, CDR2 FYNNEI.

The genes are TRBV12-3 or TRBV12-4 and TRBJ2-3; 8 bases are shared with TRBD2. Unmatched junction bases numbered 12, after V lost 8 bases and J lost 11 bases. CDR3 length equals 13 residues. The CDR3 spells CASSLGAGGKQYF. The CDR3 DNA is TGTGCCAGCTCCCTGGGGGCGGGAGGCAAGCAGTATTTT.

In this sample, this clonotype turned up many times. This chain joins TRBV2 and TRBJ1-1, with D tentatively TRBD1 (5 bases). CDR3 length: 13 residues. Trimming took 10 bases from V and 1 from J, leaving 13 bases between them. The V gene's germline CDR1 is SNHLY and CDR2 FYNNEI. CDR3 sequence (DNA): TGTGCCAACCCGACAGAGGAGAACACTGAAGCTTTCTTT. Amino acid sequence: CANPTEENTEAFF.

This clonotype was seen ten or more times. This chain connects TRBV11-2 to TRBJ2-1, with TRBD2 matching 12 bases. This CDR3 is 15 amino acids long. The germline CDR1 and CDR2 sequences are SGHAT and FQNNGV. Trimming removed 5 bases from V and 6 bases from J; junction bases left unmatched: 5. DNA for the CDR3: TGTGCCAGCAGCCGCGCTAGCGGGAGGGCCAATGAGCAGTTCTTC. As protein: CASSRASGRANEQFF.

The sample holds many counts of this clonotype. The chain joins TRBV7-3 to TRBJ1-5; D gene unclear. The V and J ends lost 9 bases and 9 bases respectively, with 9 bases between them. The CDR3 totals 10 residues. CDR1 is SGHTA and CDR2 is FQGTGA in the germline V gene. CDR3 DNA: TGTGCCAGTAGGGTCGGGCCCCAGCATTTT. Encoded protein: CASRVGPQHF.

This clonotype was recorded at least ten times. The chain recombines TRBV5-1 with TRBJ2-3; D call uncertain. CDR1 and CDR2 from the germline V gene are SGHRS and YFSETQ. Trimming pared 0 bases from V and 2 bases from J, leaving 7 bases between. CDR3 length equals 14 residues. CDR3 coding DNA: TGCGCCAGCAGCTTGGCGGAGTCCACAGATACGCAGTATTTT. Its protein product is CASSLAESTDTQYF.

V usage is TRBV28 and J usage is TRBJ2-4; D ambiguous. The V gene lost 11 bases and the J gene lost 3 bases, with 14 bases spanning the gap. The CDR3 consists of 13 residues. CDR1 and CDR2 from the germline V gene are MDHEN and SYDVKM. The CDR3 region is CAGSPGDKNIQYF. The CDR3 DNA reads as TGTGCCGGTTCACCGGGTGACAAAAACATTCAGTACTTC.

This clonotype has a count of ten or more. The chain carries TRBV27 and TRBJ2-5; D may be TRBD1 (5 bases). CDR3 size: 14 residues. With 2 bases removed from V and 1 base from J, the gap between germline ends came to 8 bases. Germline V CDR1 and CDR2: MNHEY, SMNVEV (reference sequence). CDR3 sequence reads: CASSLIQGQETQYF. CDR3 in DNA: TGTGCCAGCAGTTTAATCCAGGGCCAAGAGACCCAGTACTTC.

In its sample, this clonotype was seen a few times. V and J are TRBV5-6 and TRBJ1-4, with 10 bases aligning to TRBD1. Germline CDR1 is SGHDT and CDR2 is YYEEEE. The CDR3 loop spans 14 amino acids. The J segment lost 10 bases and the V segment lost 3 bases, leaving 6 bases of the junction unmatched. The CDR3 here is CASSSRDRGGKLFF. CDR3 in DNA: TGTGCCAGCAGCTCCCGGGACAGGGGAGGAAAACTGTTTTTT.

In this sample, this clonotype turned up many times. CDR3 protein: CASSGKVTGVNEQFF. CDR3 nucleotide sequence: TGTGCCAGCAGTGGGAAGGTGACAGGGGTAAATGAGCAGTTCTTC. The chain uses TRBV2 and TRBJ2-1; 8 bases agree with TRBD1. This CDR3 has 15 amino acids. Germline V gene sequence: CDR1 SNHLY, CDR2 FYNNEI. V shed 4 bases, J shed 7 bases, and the junction held 9 bases outside the gene matches.

This clonotype was detected ten times or more. The chain has TRBV18 and TRBJ2-5; 9 nucleotides align to TRBD1. The germline CDR1 and CDR2 sequences are KGHSH and LQKENI. The CDR3 loop spans 16 amino acids. With 3 bases clipped from V and 4 bases from J, the junction kept 9 bases outside the gene matches. CDR3 region: CASSPFWDRVSETQYF. The DNA of the CDR3 is TGTGCCAGCTCACCGTTCTGGGACAGGGTTTCAGAGACCCAGTACTTC.

This clonotype showed up many times. The DNA for the CDR3 is TGTGCCAGCAGTGGGATAGCGGGAGGGCCCTCGTCGTGGGAGCAGTACTTC. It codes for CASSGIAGGPSSWEQYF. The V call is TRBV2, the J call TRBJ2-7; 11 bases align to TRBD2. From germline, CDR1 is SNHLY and CDR2 FYNNEI. CDR3 size: 17 residues. V lost 4 bases to trimming and J lost 7 bases; unmatched junction nucleotides: 15.

This clonotype was counted at least ten times. The chain links TRBV7-8 to TRBJ2-7; 8 bases agree with TRBD2. The germline gives CDR1 SGHVS, CDR2 FQNEAQ. This CDR3 spans 13 amino acids. With V trimmed by 5 bases and J by 6 bases, 6 bases remained unmatched. The CDR3 spells CASSRGGGTEQYF. CDR3 coding DNA: TGTGCCAGCAGCCGGGGGGGAGGAACCGAGCAGTACTTC. Full variable domain (remainder filled in from reference TRBV7-8 and TRBJ2-7): GAGVSQSPRYKVAKRGQDVALRCDPISGHVSLFWYQQALGQGPEFLTYFQNEAQLDKSGLPSDRFFAERPEGSVSTLKIQRTQQEDSAVYLCASSRGGGTEQYFGPGTRLTVT.

This clonotype was observed at least ten times. The chain is built from TRBV5-1 and TRBJ2-2; TRBD2 matches at 7 bases. In germline, CDR1 is SGHRS, CDR2 YFSETQ. This CDR3 comprises 15 residues. After removal of 0 bases from V and 8 bases from J, the junction contained 7 bases not matched to a gene. The CDR3 loop reads CASSLVTGGSGELFF. CDR3 in DNA: TGCGCCAGCAGCTTGGTTACCGGCGGGAGTGGGGAGCTGTTTTTT.

This clonotype was observed at least ten times. This sequence joins TRBV5-1 and TRBJ2-3; no definite D call. V was shortened by 0 bases and J by 5 bases, with 10 bases between the two germline ends. The germline V gene has CDR1 SGHRS and CDR2 YFSETQ. The CDR3 runs 14 residues. CDR3 DNA: TGCGCCAGCAGCTTGGAGGCAGCTCTAGATACGCAGTATTTT. It codes for CASSLEAALDTQYF.

The CDR3 reads CASRDTGTGTYEQYF. The CDR3 bases are TGTGCCAGCAGGGATACCGGGACAGGGACCTACGAGCAGTACTTC. The J gene is TRBJ2-7, the V gene TRBV25-1; 9 nucleotides line up with TRBD1. V shed 6 bases, J shed 2 bases, and the junction held 8 bases outside the gene matches. The germline gives CDR1 MGHDK, CDR2 SYGVNS. CDR3 size: 15 residues.

This clonotype was seen at least ten times. CDR3 coding DNA: TGTGCCAGCAGTTTGGACAGGGTTCAGCCCCAGCATTTT. As protein: CASSLDRVQPQHF. The rearrangement uses TRBV6-2 or TRBV6-3 and TRBJ1-5; 8 nucleotides align to TRBD1. CDR1 and CDR2 from the germline V gene are MNHEY and SVGEGT. The J segment lost 6 bases and the V segment lost 4 bases, leaving 2 bases of the junction unmatched. The CDR3 extends over 13 amino acids.

This clonotype appeared many times. V is TRBV5-1 and J is TRBJ2-1, with 7 bases fitting TRBD1. CDR1 is SGHRS and CDR2 is YFSETQ in the germline V gene. The CDR3 totals 15 residues. With V trimmed by 1 base and J by 2 bases, 3 bases remained unmatched. The DNA of the CDR3 is TGCGCCAGCAGCTTGAGGGGGCAGACCTACAATGAGCAGTTCTTC. This encodes CASSLRGQTYNEQFF.

This clonotype was counted ten times or more. V is TRBV28 and J is TRBJ2-3; TRBD1 might be the D (6 bases). CDR1 MDHEN and CDR2 SYDVKM come from the germline V gene. Trimming stripped 5 bases from V and 2 bases from J, with 20 bases between. CDR3 length: 17 amino acids. The CDR3 nucleotides read TGTGCCAGCAGTCTCCCTGTCACAGGGTCGGCCACAGATACGCAGTATTTT. Translating it yields CASSLPVTGSATDTQYF. Combining the CDR3 with reference TRBV28 and TRBJ2-3 gives the whole variable domain DVKVTQSSRYLVKRTGEKVFLECVQDMDHENMFWYRQDPGLGLRLIYFSYDVKMKEKGDIPEGYSVSREKKERFSLILESASTNQTSMYLCASSLPVTGSATDTQYFGPGTRLTVL.

This clonotype appeared a few times. The chain joins TRBV19 to TRBJ2-4, with D possibly called TRBD1 or TRBD2 (6 bases each). CDR1 is LNHDA and CDR2 is SQIVND in the germline V gene (reference sequence). Trimming took 5 bases from V and 1 from J, leaving 12 bases between them. The CDR3 totals 15 residues. In nucleotides, the CDR3 is TGTGCCAGTAGTGGAGGGGGGACGGCCAAAAACATTCAGTACTTC. Translation: CASSGGGTAKNIQYF.

By sample fraction, this clonotype is medium-sized. The rearrangement links TRBV2 to TRBJ2-2, with TRBD2 matching over 10 bases. Germline V gene sequence: CDR1 SNHLY, CDR2 FYNNEI. J gave up 6 bases and V 2 bases, and 3 bases lay outside the gene matches. The CDR3 has 15 amino acids. The CDR3 DNA follows: TGTGCCAGCAGTGAAAGGCTAGCGGGAGCCGGGGAGCTGTTTTTT. It encodes CASSERLAGAGELFF.

This clonotype was detected many times. The chain recombines TRBV7-9 with TRBJ2-1; unclear D gene. V was cut by 2 bases and J by 6 bases, with 14 bases left in between. The CDR3 is made up of 15 amino acids. The germline V gene has CDR1 SEHNR and CDR2 FQNEAQ (reference sequence). The CDR3 is CASSLPLARGNEQFF. In DNA form, the CDR3 reads TGTGCCAGCAGCTTACCTCTTGCCCGTGGCAATGAGCAGTTCTTC.

This clonotype was found a few times. The chain joins TRBV30 to TRBJ1-5; 7 nucleotides align to TRBD1. Germline V gene sequence: CDR1 GTSNPN, CDR2 SVGIG (reference sequence). With 3 bases clipped from V and 6 bases from J, the junction kept 8 bases outside the gene matches. This CDR3 is built from 14 residues. CDR3 nucleotides: TGTGCCTGGAGGGCAGGGGGGCCCCGTCAGCCCCAGCATTTT. Translated: CAWRAGGPRQPQHF. Combining the CDR3 with reference TRBV30 and TRBJ1-5 gives the whole variable domain SQTIHQWPATLVQPVGSPLSLECTVEGTSNPNLYWYRQAAGRGLQLLFYSVGIGQISSEVPQNLSASRPQDRQFILSSKKLLLSDSGFYLCAWRAGGPRQPQHFGDGTRLSIL.

This clonotype was seen repeatedly, ten times or more. The rearrangement uses TRBV10-3 and TRBJ1-3; tentative D call: TRBD1 (5 bases). The CDR3 loop spans 16 amino acids. Trimming removed 4 bases at V and 4 bases at J, with 17 bases between. The germline CDR1 and CDR2 sequences are ENHRY and SYGVKD. The CDR3 region is CAISGRDRFGGNTIYF. CDR3 nucleotides: TGTGCCATCAGTGGTCGGGACCGCTTTGGGGGAAACACCATATATTTT.

In its sample, this clonotype ranks as medium-sized. The V call is TRBV10-2, the J call TRBJ2-1; no clear D. The CDR3 contains 11 residues. Trimming took off 10 bases at V and 6 bases at J, with 10 bases between the two ends. Germline CDR1 is WSHSY and CDR2 is SAAADI. CDR3 region: CATAFTNEQFF. The CDR3 bases are TGCGCCACCGCCTTCACCAATGAGCAGTTCTTC.

This clonotype was counted ten times or more. The chain is built from TRBV5-1 and TRBJ2-3; 13 bases are a match to TRBD2. CDR3 length: 16 residues. Germline V gene data show CDR1 as SGHRS and CDR2 as YFSETQ. V shed 4 bases and J 0 bases; nucleotides not matched to a gene: 2. CDR3 nucleotides: TGCGCCAGCAGCCAGGGACTAGCGGGGAGCACAGATACGCAGTATTTT. It is translated as CASSQGLAGSTDTQYF. Combining the CDR3 with reference TRBV5-1 and TRBJ2-3 gives the whole variable domain KAGVTQTPRYLIKTRGQQVTLSCSPISGHRSVSWYQQTPGQGLQFLFEYFSETQRNKGNFPGRFSGRQFSNSRSEMNVSTLELGDSALYLCASSQGLAGSTDTQYFGPGTRLTVL.

This clonotype counts as medium-sized. The rearrangement uses TRBV10-2 and TRBJ2-2; tentatively, D is TRBD1 (6 bases). CDR3 length equals 14 residues. Germline CDR1 reads WSHSY; CDR2 reads SAAADI. The V and J ends lost 7 bases and 0 bases respectively, with 9 bases between them. The CDR3 sequence is CASMGHTNTGELFF. The CDR3 DNA reads as TGCGCCAGCATGGGACATACGAACACCGGGGAGCTGTTTTTT.

This clonotype has a count of ten or more. The rearrangement links TRBV11-1 to TRBJ2-2, with D possibly TRBD1 on 6 matching bases. Trimming took off 9 bases at V and 0 bases at J, with 11 bases between the two ends. This CDR3 is built from 14 residues. The germline V gene encodes CDR1 SGHAT and CDR2 FQDESV (reference sequence). In DNA, the CDR3 is TGTGCCAGTCGGGGACATTCGAACACCGGGGAGCTGTTTTTT. Translation: CASRGHSNTGELFF.